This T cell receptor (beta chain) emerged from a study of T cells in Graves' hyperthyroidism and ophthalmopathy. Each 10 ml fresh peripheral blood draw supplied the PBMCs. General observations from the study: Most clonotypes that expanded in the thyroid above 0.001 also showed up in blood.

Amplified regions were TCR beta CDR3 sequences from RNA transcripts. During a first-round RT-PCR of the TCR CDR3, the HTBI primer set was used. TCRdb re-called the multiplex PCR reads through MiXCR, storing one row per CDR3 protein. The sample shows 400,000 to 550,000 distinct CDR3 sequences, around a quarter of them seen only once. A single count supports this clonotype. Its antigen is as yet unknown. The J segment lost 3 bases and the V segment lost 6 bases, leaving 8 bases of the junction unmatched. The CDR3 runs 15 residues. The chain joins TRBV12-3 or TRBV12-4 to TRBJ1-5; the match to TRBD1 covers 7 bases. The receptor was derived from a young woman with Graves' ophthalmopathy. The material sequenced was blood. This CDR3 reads CASRSTGAFNQPQHF. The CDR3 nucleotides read TGTGCCAGCAGGTCCACAGGGGCCTTCAATCAGCCCCAGCATTTT.